The rows below give T cell receptor beta chains drawn from one sample of a study of shared clonotypes between healthy human individuals. Sequencing was performed with immunoSEQ multiplex PCR; in TCRdb, only in-frame clones are kept and a portion is missing. The table records hundreds of thousands of clones, 70% to 80% of them present only once. Input material: PBMCs. The receptors shown here come from a woman aged 40 to 55 in good health. Some clones in this sample may be carry-over from other donors' samples. The CDR3 runs from the conserved cysteine through the conserved F or W. D genes are given only for firm matches. A clone size is listed for some rows: how often the clone was seen (once, few, many), or a class if it is expanded.

cdr3_aa: CASSLSGGSGSGYEQYF
cdr3_nt: TGTGCCAGCAGCTTAAGTGGGGGTTCCGGGAGCGGCTACGAGCAGTACTTC
j_call: TRBJ2-7
d_call: -
v_call: TRBV7-3
clone_size: -

cdr3_aa: CATLGRAFAYEQYF
cdr3_nt: TGTGCCACCCTTGGGCGGGCCTTCGCCTACGAGCAGTACTTC
j_call: TRBJ2-7
d_call: -
v_call: TRBV28
clone_size: many

cdr3_aa: CATKRASGQGVNYGYTF
cdr3_nt: TGTGCCACCAAAAGGGCCTCGGGACAGGGGGTTAACTATGGCTACACCTTC
j_call: TRBJ1-2
d_call: TRBD1
v_call: TRBV19
clone_size: once

cdr3_aa: CASSSPGLAGRTDTQYF
cdr3_nt: TGTGCCAGCAGTTCCCCCGGACTAGCGGGACGCACAGATACGCAGTATTTT
j_call: TRBJ2-3
d_call: TRBD2
v_call: TRBV28
clone_size: -

cdr3_aa: CASSLDLNEKLFF
cdr3_nt: TGTGCCAGCAGTTTAGACTTAAATGAAAAACTGTTTTTT
j_call: TRBJ1-4
d_call: -
v_call: TRBV28
clone_size: -

cdr3_aa: CASRPTLYNEQFF
cdr3_nt: TGCGCCAGCAGACCAACACTGTACAATGAGCAGTTCTTC
j_call: TRBJ2-1
d_call: -
v_call: TRBV10-2
clone_size: -

cdr3_aa: CASSGTGNNEQFF
cdr3_nt: TGTGCCAGTAGCGGGACAGGGAACAATGAGCAGTTCTTC
j_call: TRBJ2-1
d_call: TRBD1
v_call: TRBV19
clone_size: -

cdr3_aa: CASSPGLAGEETQYF
cdr3_nt: TGTGCCAGCAGCCCCGGACTAGCGGGGGAGGAGACCCAGTACTTC
j_call: TRBJ2-5
d_call: TRBD2
v_call: TRBV6-5
clone_size: -

cdr3_aa: CATLQGMVTDTQYF
cdr3_nt: TGTGCCACCCTACAGGGAATGGTGACAGATACGCAGTATTTT
j_call: TRBJ2-3
d_call: -
v_call: TRBV5-8
clone_size: -

cdr3_aa: CASFGTGAFF
cdr3_nt: TGTGCCAGCTTCGGGACGGGAGCTTTCTTT
j_call: TRBJ1-1
d_call: -
v_call: TRBV27
clone_size: -

cdr3_aa: CASSPMEATDTQYF
cdr3_nt: TGTGCCAGTAGTCCGATGGAGGCCACAGATACGCAGTATTTT
j_call: TRBJ2-3
d_call: -
v_call: TRBV19
clone_size: -

cdr3_aa: CASGPLRGANQPQHF
cdr3_nt: TGTGCCAGCGGTCCCCTCCGGGGGGCCAATCAGCCCCAGCATTTT
j_call: TRBJ1-5
d_call: -
v_call: TRBV28
clone_size: -

cdr3_aa: CASTPTSLEANYGYTF
cdr3_nt: TGTGCCAGTACCCCAACGAGTTTGGAGGCTAACTATGGCTACACCTTC
j_call: TRBJ1-2
d_call: -
v_call: TRBV19
clone_size: -

cdr3_aa: CASSVTPMNTEAFF
cdr3_nt: TGTGCCAGCAGCGTAACACCCATGAACACTGAAGCTTTCTTT
j_call: TRBJ1-1
d_call: -
v_call: TRBV9
clone_size: -

cdr3_aa: CASSLAGTVKVGANVLTF
cdr3_nt: TGTGCCAGCTCACTTGCCGGGACAGTGAAGGTCGGGGCCAACGTCCTGACTTTC
j_call: TRBJ2-6
d_call: TRBD1
v_call: TRBV18
clone_size: -

cdr3_aa: CASSSRGVGNTEAFF
cdr3_nt: TGTGCCAGCAGCTCGAGAGGGGTTGGGAACACTGAAGCTTTCTTT
j_call: TRBJ1-1
d_call: -
v_call: TRBV5-6
clone_size: -

cdr3_aa: CASSLVGGTSGSAGELFF
cdr3_nt: TGTGCCAGCAGCTTAGTGGGCGGGACTAGCGGTTCGGCCGGGGAGCTGTTTTTT
j_call: TRBJ2-2
d_call: TRBD2
v_call: TRBV11-2
clone_size: -

cdr3_aa: CASSFLTRGQYF
cdr3_nt: TGTGCCAGCAGTTTCCTGACTAGGGGGCAGTACTTC
j_call: TRBJ2-7
d_call: -
v_call: TRBV28
clone_size: -

cdr3_aa: CASSFGLAGETQYF
cdr3_nt: TGTGCCAGCAGCTTTGGTCTAGCGGGAGAGACCCAGTACTTC
j_call: TRBJ2-5
d_call: TRBD2
v_call: TRBV7-9
clone_size: -

cdr3_aa: CAWLRGRSGNTIYF
cdr3_nt: TGTGCCTGGTTAAGAGGGAGATCTGGAAACACCATATATTTT
j_call: TRBJ1-3
d_call: -
v_call: TRBV30
clone_size: many

cdr3_aa: CASRPLTGTSRHNEQFF
cdr3_nt: TGTGCCAGCAGACCGCTAACCGGGACTAGTCGTCACAATGAGCAGTTCTTC
j_call: TRBJ2-1
d_call: TRBD2
v_call: TRBV7-9
clone_size: -

cdr3_aa: CASSLSGRAIDEQFF
cdr3_nt: TGTGCCAGCAGCCTTAGCGGGAGGGCCATAGATGAGCAGTTCTTC
j_call: TRBJ2-1
d_call: TRBD2
v_call: TRBV7-2
clone_size: -

cdr3_aa: CASSRRTTLNTEAFF
cdr3_nt: TGTGCCAGCAGCAGGAGGACAACCCTGAACACTGAAGCTTTCTTT
j_call: TRBJ1-1
d_call: -
v_call: TRBV6-5
clone_size: -

cdr3_aa: CASSTPLGETQYF
cdr3_nt: TGTGCCAGTTCGACACCCTTGGGGGAGACCCAGTACTTC
j_call: TRBJ2-5
d_call: -
v_call: TRBV27
clone_size: -

cdr3_aa: CASSSTGFQETQYF
cdr3_nt: TGTGCCAGCAGCTCTACAGGGTTCCAAGAGACCCAGTACTTC
j_call: TRBJ2-5
d_call: -
v_call: TRBV7-8
clone_size: -

cdr3_aa: CASSPGQGVVNQPQHF
cdr3_nt: TGCGCCAGCAGCCCCGGACAGGGGGTGGTCAATCAGCCCCAGCATTTT
j_call: TRBJ1-5
d_call: TRBD1
v_call: TRBV4-1
clone_size: -

cdr3_aa: CASSLGVSEQYF
cdr3_nt: TGTGCCAGCAGCTTGGGGGTGAGTGAGCAGTACTTC
j_call: TRBJ2-7
d_call: -
v_call: TRBV5-6
clone_size: many

cdr3_aa: CASSVDGRALGATGELFF
cdr3_nt: TGTGCCAGCAGCGTAGACGGGAGGGCCCTCGGGGCCACCGGGGAGCTGTTTTTT
j_call: TRBJ2-2
d_call: TRBD2
v_call: TRBV9
clone_size: -

cdr3_aa: CSASTTGNTIYF
cdr3_nt: TGCAGCGCCTCAACGACGGGAAACACCATATATTTT
j_call: TRBJ1-3
d_call: -
v_call: TRBV29-1
clone_size: -

cdr3_aa: CATSSRASSSYEQYF
cdr3_nt: TGTGCCACCAGCAGTAGAGCGTCGAGCTCCTACGAGCAGTACTTC
j_call: TRBJ2-7
d_call: -
v_call: TRBV15
clone_size: -

cdr3_aa: CASSFGTGDQPQHF
cdr3_nt: TGTGCCAGCAGCTTTGGGACAGGTGATCAGCCCCAGCATTTT
j_call: TRBJ1-5
d_call: TRBD1
v_call: TRBV5-5
clone_size: once

cdr3_aa: CASSIGLAGADTQYF
cdr3_nt: TGTGCCAGTAGTATTGGTCTAGCGGGAGCTGATACGCAGTATTTT
j_call: TRBJ2-3
d_call: TRBD2
v_call: TRBV19
clone_size: -

cdr3_aa: CASSKGQGAYYEQYF
cdr3_nt: TGTGCCAGCTCGAAGGGACAGGGGGCATACTACGAGCAGTACTTC
j_call: TRBJ2-7
d_call: TRBD1
v_call: TRBV18
clone_size: -

cdr3_aa: CASSYSSEAFF
cdr3_nt: TGTGCCAGCAGCTACTCATCTGAAGCTTTCTTT
j_call: TRBJ1-1
d_call: -
v_call: TRBV7-9
clone_size: -

cdr3_aa: CASSLYRVKRLDNEQFF
cdr3_nt: TGTGCCAGCAGTCTATACAGGGTAAAACGGTTGGACAATGAGCAGTTCTTC
j_call: TRBJ2-1
d_call: -
v_call: TRBV28
clone_size: -

cdr3_aa: CSVGSANYGYTF
cdr3_nt: TGCAGCGTGGGTAGCGCTAACTATGGCTACACCTTC
j_call: TRBJ1-2
d_call: -
v_call: TRBV29-1
clone_size: -